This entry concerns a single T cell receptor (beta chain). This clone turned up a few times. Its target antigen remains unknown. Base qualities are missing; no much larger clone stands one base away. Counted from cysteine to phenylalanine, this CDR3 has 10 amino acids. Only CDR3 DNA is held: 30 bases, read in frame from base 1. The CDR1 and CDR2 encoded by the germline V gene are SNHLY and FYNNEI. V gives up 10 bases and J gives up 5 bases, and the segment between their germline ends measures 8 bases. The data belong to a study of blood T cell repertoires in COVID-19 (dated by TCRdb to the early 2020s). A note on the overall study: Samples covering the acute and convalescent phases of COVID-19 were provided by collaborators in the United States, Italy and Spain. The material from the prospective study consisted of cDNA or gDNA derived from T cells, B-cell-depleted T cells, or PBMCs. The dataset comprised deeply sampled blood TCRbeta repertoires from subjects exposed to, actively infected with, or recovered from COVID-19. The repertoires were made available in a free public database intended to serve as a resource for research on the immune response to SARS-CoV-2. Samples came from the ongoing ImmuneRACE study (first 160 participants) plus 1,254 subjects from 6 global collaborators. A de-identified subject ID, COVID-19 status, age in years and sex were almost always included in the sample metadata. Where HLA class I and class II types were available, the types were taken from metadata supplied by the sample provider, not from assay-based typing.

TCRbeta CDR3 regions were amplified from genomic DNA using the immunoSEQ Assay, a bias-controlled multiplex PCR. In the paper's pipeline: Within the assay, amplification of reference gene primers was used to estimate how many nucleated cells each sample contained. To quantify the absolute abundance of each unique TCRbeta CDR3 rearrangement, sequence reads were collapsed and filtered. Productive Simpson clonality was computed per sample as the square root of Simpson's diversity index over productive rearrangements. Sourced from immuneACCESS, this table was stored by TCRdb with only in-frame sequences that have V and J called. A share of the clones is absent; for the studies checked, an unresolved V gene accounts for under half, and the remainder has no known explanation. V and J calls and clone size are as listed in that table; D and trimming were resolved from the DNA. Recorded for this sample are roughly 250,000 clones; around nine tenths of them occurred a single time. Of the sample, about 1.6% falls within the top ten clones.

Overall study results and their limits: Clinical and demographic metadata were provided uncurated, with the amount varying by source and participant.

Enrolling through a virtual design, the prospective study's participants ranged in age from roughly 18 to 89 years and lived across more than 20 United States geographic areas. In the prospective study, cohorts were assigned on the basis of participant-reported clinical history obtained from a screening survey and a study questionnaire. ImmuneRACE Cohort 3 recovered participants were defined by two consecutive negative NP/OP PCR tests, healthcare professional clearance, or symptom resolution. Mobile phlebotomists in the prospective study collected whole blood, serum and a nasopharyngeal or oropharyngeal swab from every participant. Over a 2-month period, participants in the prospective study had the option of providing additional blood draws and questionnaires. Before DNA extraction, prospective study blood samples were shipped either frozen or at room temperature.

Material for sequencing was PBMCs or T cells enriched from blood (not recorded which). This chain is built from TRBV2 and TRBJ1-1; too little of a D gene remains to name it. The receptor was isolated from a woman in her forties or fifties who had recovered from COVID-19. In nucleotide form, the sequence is TGTGCCACCGGAGGGACTGAAGCTTTCTTT. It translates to CATGGTEAFF.